A single sample gave rise to the 7 T cell receptor beta chains below, sequenced in a study of blood T cell repertoires in COVID-19. Generated by immunoSEQ multiplex PCR, the TCRdb table keeps only in-frame clones and is missing some. Of more than 350,000 clones in the sample, around 89% were seen once. What was sequenced was PBMCs or T cells enriched from blood (not recorded which). These receptors all stem from a man between 18 and 35 years old who had recovered from COVID-19.

V gene TRBV5-8 combines with J gene TRBJ2-2, with 11 bases that match TRBD1. J was trimmed by 4 bases and V by 4 bases; bases with no gene match: 3. This CDR3 comprises 15 residues. Germline loops: CDR1 SGHTS, CDR2 YDEGEE. As DNA, the CDR3 is TGTGCCAGCAGCCCCGGGACAGGGGGCACCGGGGAGCTGTTTTTT. It codes for CASSPGTGGTGELFF.

This clone was counted only a few times. The V gene is TRBV5-1, the J gene TRBJ1-3, with D possibly being TRBD1 (6 bases). CDR1 and CDR2 from the germline V gene are SGHRS and YFSETQ. There are 15 residues in the CDR3. Trimming cost V 0 bases and J 1 base, with 8 bases left between them. Here the CDR3 reads CASSLVQGSGNTIYF. CDR3 nucleotide sequence: TGCGCCAGCAGCTTGGTCCAGGGGTCTGGAAACACCATATATTTT.

The chain recombines TRBV7-6 with TRBJ2-7; D gene unclear. Trimming removed 6 bases at V and 0 bases at J, with 12 bases between. Germline CDR1 is SGHVS and CDR2 is FNYEAQ. The CDR3 runs to 14 residues. The CDR3 region has the DNA TGTGCCAGCAGTCCTAAAATCAACTCCTACGAGCAGTACTTC. Protein: CASSPKINSYEQYF.

CDR3 sequence (DNA): TGCAGCGTTGTACGTTCGGACTCAAGGAATGAGCAGTTCTTC. Protein product: CSVVRSDSRNEQFF. The genes are TRBV29-1 and TRBJ2-1; D is possibly TRBD2 (5 bases). Trimming left V 4 bases short and J 7 bases short, with 17 bases between. In germline, CDR1 is SQVTM, CDR2 ANQGSEA. The CDR3 has 14 amino acids.

The CDR3 sequence: CASSKAPTGGAEAFF. CDR3 coding DNA: TGTGCCAGCAGCAAAGCGCCCACAGGGGGGGCTGAAGCTTTCTTT. This chain uses TRBV21-1 with TRBJ1-1; the table's D call, TRBD1, has no DNA check behind it. TRBV21-1 is classified as a pseudogene. The CDR3 contains 15 residues.

The gene calls are TRBV13 and TRBJ1-1; D may be TRBD1 (5 bases). This CDR3 has 16 residues. The V gene's germline CDR1 is PRHDT and CDR2 FYEKMQ (reference sequence). The V end lost 0 bases, the J end lost 0 bases, and 11 bases lay between the germline ends. The CDR3 DNA is TGTGCCAGCAGCTTAGGTACGGGGGGTTTGAACACTGAAGCTTTCTTT. Its translation: CASSLGTGGLNTEAFF.

The chain joins TRBV19 to TRBJ2-3, with 7 bases matching TRBD2. The CDR3 has 13 amino acids. The germline V gene has CDR1 LNHDA and CDR2 SQIVND (reference sequence). J lost 6 bases, V lost 8 bases, and 8 bases had no gene match. The CDR3 protein is CASGRGIVDTQYF. In DNA form, the CDR3 reads TGTGCCAGTGGGCGGGGGATTGTTGATACGCAGTATTTT. The entire variable domain, with the rest obtained from reference TRBV19 and TRBJ2-3, is as follows: DGGITQSPKYLFRKEGQNVTLSCEQNLNHDAMYWYRQDPGQGLRLIYYSQIVNDFQKGDIAEGYSVSREKKESFPLTVTSAQKNPTAFYLCASGRGIVDTQYFGPGTRLTVL.